The sequence of this TCR beta chain was determined in a study of glioma-infiltrating T cells (dated by TCRdb to 2016 to 2017). Regarding the complete study: TCR alpha- and beta-chain repertoires were sequenced from glioma tissue, non-neoplastic brain tissue and matched peripheral blood mononuclear cells. To gauge divergence between tissue and blood T-cell populations, every tissue-infiltrating repertoire was compared against the peripheral blood repertoire from the same patient. The paired cohort comprised three low-grade glioma patients, eight primary glioblastoma patients and three non-glioma patients contributing non-neoplastic brain tissue. Study-level results and caveats: VJ-independent divergence between tissue and blood was lower than expected in non-neoplastic patients but higher than expected in all gliomas, particularly low-grade gliomas. Only a very small number of CDR3 sequences turned up in both tissue and blood, a result put down to high CDR3 diversity combined with limited sampling. Group comparisons rested on small numbers: three non-neoplastic, three low-grade glioma and about 8 glioblastoma patients.

CDR1 is given as ENHRY and CDR2 as SYGVKD, both from the germline V gene. The CDR3 has 13 amino acids, counting the end cysteine and phenylalanine. Only CDR3 DNA is held: 39 bases, read in frame from base 1. Trimming removed 8 bases from V and 10 bases from J, leaving 18 bases between the germline ends. As for this clonotype: Its antigen has not been determined. Per-base qualities were not stored, and no clone one base away is much larger.

TCR alpha and beta CDR3 regions were amplified with the iRepertoire nested amplicon-rescue multiplex PCR (arm-PCR) platform from RNA. The input for one-step reverse transcription and amplification was roughly 90-450 ng of either tissue mRNA or PBMC total RNA. Following bead purification, Illumina adapters were added by a secondary multiplex PCR, and libraries between 200 and 400 bp were gel-purified. The libraries contained internal 6-nucleotide barcodes that were used for demultiplexing. Sequencing of the libraries was done on an Illumina MiSeq using 2x220 or 2x250 nucleotide paired-end reads. The authors' pipeline ran thus. FLASH 1.2.11 was used to merge paired reads, and BWA-MEM then aligned the reads to the GRCh37 human genome before TRA and TRB reads were extracted. An IMGT-derived reference of cassette sequences and CDR3 motifs, with pseudogenes included, was used for V and J assignment. Reads were translated in three frames, and productive CDR3s were defined as those with a C...FGXG motif and no stop codons. Unique combinations of V-J cassette pair and CDR3 amino acid sequence were defined as clonotypes. Reads were filtered by Hamming distance, thresholded by each sample's sequence error rate in mapped regions. TCRdb redid the processing of the public reads, applying fastp at Q25 and MiXCR, and retained in-frame beta chains. Records with the same CDR3 protein are collapsed into one entry carrying the most frequent genes and DNA. These V and J calls are TCRdb output, not the study's own analysis. The sample table lists fewer than 250,000 distinct CDR3 sequences, 32% of them with a count of one. Just over 20% of the sample belongs to the ten largest clones.

This receptor chain uses TRBV10-3 and TRBJ2-1, and perhaps TRBD2 as D gene, on 5 matching bases. The sample consisted of glioma tissue, nonneoplastic brain tissue, or PBMCs (not recorded which). This receptor was taken from a human donor with low-grade glioma or glioblastoma, undergoing nonglioma brain surgery, or in good health (not recorded which). This receptor carries the CDR3 CAIGERVTYEQFF. The nucleotide sequence is TGTGCCATCGGGGAGAGGGTAACCTACGAGCAGTTCTTC.